The rows below give T cell receptor beta chains drawn from one sample of a study of blood T cell repertoires in COVID-19. Assay used: immunoSEQ multiplex PCR; TCRdb lists only in-frame clones, some missing. The profile shows 300,000 to 350,000 clones, around 89% of them singletons. Material for sequencing was PBMCs or T cells enriched from blood (not recorded which). The receptors come from a woman between 18 and 29 years old with acute COVID-19. Each CDR3 is given with its conserved first and last residue. The D gene is left open where the match is weak. A clone size is listed for some rows: how often the clone was seen (once, few, many), or a class if it is expanded.

J: TRBJ2-5
size: .
V: TRBV2
D: .
DNA: TGTGCCAGCAGTGGGCCCACAGGCCAAGAGACCCAGTACTTC
CDR3: CASSGPTGQETQYF

J: TRBJ2-6
size: .
V: TRBV19
D: .
DNA: TGTGCCAGTAGTATACCTTGGAGCGGATCCGCTGGGGCCAACGTCCTGACTTTC
CDR3: CASSIPWSGSAGANVLTF

J: TRBJ1-1
size: .
V: TRBV9
D: .
DNA: TGTGCCAGCAGCTTAGCGGGGGACACTGAAGCTTTCTTT
CDR3: CASSLAGDTEAFF

J: TRBJ2-5
size: .
V: TRBV28
D: TRBD1
DNA: TGTGCCAGCAGTTTACCTCCGGGACAGGGGAACCAAGAGACCCAGTACTTC
CDR3: CASSLPPGQGNQETQYF

J: TRBJ2-1
size: once
V: TRBV24-1
D: TRBD2
DNA: TGTGCCACGGGGGGGGTCTCCTACAATGAGCAGTTCTTC
CDR3: CATGGVSYNEQFF

J: TRBJ2-7
size: .
V: TRBV11-2
D: .
DNA: TGTGCCAGCAGCTTTTTTTTGGGGCCGTCCCCCTACGAGCAGTACTTC
CDR3: CASSFFLGPSPYEQYF

J: TRBJ1-2
size: .
V: TRBV28
D: TRBD1
DNA: TGTGCCAGCAGTTTAGACAGGGCTCTCGGCTACACCTTC
CDR3: CASSLDRALGYTF

J: TRBJ2-1
size: .
V: TRBV18
D: TRBD2
DNA: TGTGCCAGCTCACCGGTAGCGGGAACCTACAATGAGCAGTTCTTC
CDR3: CASSPVAGTYNEQFF

J: TRBJ2-1
size: .
V: TRBV29-1
D: TRBD2
DNA: TGCAGCGTTAAAACTAGCGGGAGAAGCAATGAGCAGTTCTTC
CDR3: CSVKTSGRSNEQFF

J: TRBJ1-1
size: .
V: TRBV6-5
D: .
DNA: TGTGCCAGCAGTTACTACGGGGGAACTGAAGCTTTCTTT
CDR3: CASSYYGGTEAFF

J: TRBJ2-1
size: .
V: TRBV9
D: TRBD2
DNA: TGTGCCAGCAGCCCGAGGGCGGGAGACTTGAATGAGCAGTTCTTC
CDR3: CASSPRAGDLNEQFF

J: TRBJ1-5
size: once
V: TRBV12-3/TRBV12-4
D: .
DNA: TGTGCCAGCAGTCCGGGTTTTGGTCAGCCCCAGCATTTT
CDR3: CASSPGFGQPQHF

J: TRBJ1-1
size: once
V: TRBV27
D: TRBD1
DNA: TGTGCCAGCAGTTCAGTCCAGACAGGGGGCTGGACTGAAGCTTTCTTT
CDR3: CASSSVQTGGWTEAFF

J: TRBJ1-1
size: once
V: TRBV28
D: .
DNA: TGTGCCAGCAGTCCCCAGAGGGAGAACACTGAAGCTTTCTTT
CDR3: CASSPQRENTEAFF

J: TRBJ2-7
size: .
V: TRBV28
D: .
DNA: TGTGCCAGCAGCGGCGGAGGAAACTACGAGCAGTACTTC
CDR3: CASSGGGNYEQYF

J: TRBJ1-2
size: .
V: TRBV11-2
D: TRBD1
DNA: TGTGCCAGCAGCCAGACAGGGCCGGGTGGCTACACCTTC
CDR3: CASSQTGPGGYTF

J: TRBJ1-1
size: .
V: TRBV7-8
D: .
DNA: TGTGCCACCCAACGCGGGGAGAACACTGAAGCTTTCTTT
CDR3: CATQRGENTEAFF

J: TRBJ2-7
size: .
V: TRBV28
D: TRBD1
DNA: TGTGCCAGCAGCACCCCGGGACAGCAATACGAGCAGTACTTC
CDR3: CASSTPGQQYEQYF

J: TRBJ2-3
size: .
V: TRBV7-3
D: TRBD2
DNA: TGTGCCAGCAGCTTATCCCTAGCGGGAGGCTCAGATACGCAGTATTTT
CDR3: CASSLSLAGGSDTQYF

J: TRBJ1-3
size: .
V: TRBV19
D: TRBD1
DNA: TGTGCCAGTACCCGACAGGGAACGGGAAACACCATATATTTT
CDR3: CASTRQGTGNTIYF

J: TRBJ1-2
size: .
V: TRBV18
D: TRBD1
DNA: TGTGCCAGCTCACCATGGGACAGGGGGGCTACTAACTATGGCTACACCTTC
CDR3: CASSPWDRGATNYGYTF

J: TRBJ2-1
size: .
V: TRBV7-9
D: TRBD1
DNA: TGTGCCAGCAGCTTACTGGGACAGGAGGGCAATGAGCAGTTCTTC
CDR3: CASSLLGQEGNEQFF

J: TRBJ1-3
size: .
V: TRBV28
D: .
DNA: TGTGCCAGCAGTTTACGGGACTACTCTGGAAACACCATATATTTT
CDR3: CASSLRDYSGNTIYF

J: TRBJ2-3
size: .
V: TRBV6-2/TRBV6-3
D: TRBD2
DNA: TGTGCCAGCAGTTACCTAGCGGGAGGGCCGAGCACAGATACGCAGTATTTT
CDR3: CASSYLAGGPSTDTQYF

J: TRBJ1-6
size: .
V: TRBV6-5
D: .
DNA: TGTGCCAGTACCGATAGGGGCGGCAATTCACCCCTCCACTTT
CDR3: CASTDRGGNSPLHF